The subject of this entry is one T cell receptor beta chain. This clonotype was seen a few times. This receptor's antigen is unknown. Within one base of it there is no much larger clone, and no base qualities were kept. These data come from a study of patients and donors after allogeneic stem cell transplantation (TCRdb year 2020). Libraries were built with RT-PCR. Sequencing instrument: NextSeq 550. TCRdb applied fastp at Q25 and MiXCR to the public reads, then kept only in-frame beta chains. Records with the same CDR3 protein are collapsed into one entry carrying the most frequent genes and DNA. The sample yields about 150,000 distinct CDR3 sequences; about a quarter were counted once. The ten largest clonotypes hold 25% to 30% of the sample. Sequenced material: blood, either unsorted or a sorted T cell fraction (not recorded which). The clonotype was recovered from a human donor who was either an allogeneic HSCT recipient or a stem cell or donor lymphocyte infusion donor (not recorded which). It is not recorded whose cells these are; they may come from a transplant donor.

The bases read TGCGCCAGCAGTAGGGGGGAGGATCACCTCCACTTT. This encodes CASSRGEDHLHF. Here the chain combines TRBV5-1 and TRBJ1-6; TRBD1 is perhaps the D gene, given 6 matching bases. According to the germline V gene, CDR1 reads SGHRS and CDR2 reads YFSETQ. Spanning cysteine to phenylalanine, the CDR3 consists of 12 amino acids. Kept here is only the CDR3 DNA, which spans 36 bases and is read in frame from base 1. Between the V and J ends, shortened by 5 bases and 15 bases respectively, the junction contains 15 bases.